Following are 4 T cell receptor beta chains from one sample sequenced in a study of tumour-infiltrating T cells in Burkitt lymphoma. Only in-frame clones appear in the TCRdb table, and some are missing; sequencing was by immunoSEQ multiplex PCR. Among 15,000 to 20,000 clones, almost 80% were seen once, and the ten largest hold 2% to 2.5%. Sequencing input: tumor tissue. These receptors all come from a human donor with diffuse large B-cell lymphoma.

This chain links TRBV5-8 with TRBJ1-1; no clear D. The CDR3 covers 14 residues. CDR1 is SGHTS, CDR2 YDEGEE, per germline. V dropped 5 bases and J dropped 1 base, with 12 bases sitting between them. CDR3 sequence: CASSFTVGNTEAFF. CDR3 DNA: TGTGCCAGCAGTTTTACGGTTGGGAACACTGAAGCTTTCTTT. Full variable domain (outside the CDR3, taken from reference TRBV5-8 and TRBJ1-1): EAGVTQSPTHLIKTRGQQATLRCSPISGHTSVYWYQQALGLGLQFLLWYDEGEERNRGNFPPRFSGRQFPNYSSELNVNALELEDSALYLCASSFTVGNTEAFFGQGTRLTVV.

V is TRBV19 and J is TRBJ1-1; 7 bases map to TRBD1. This CDR3 comprises 15 residues. Germline V gives CDR1 LNHDA, CDR2 SQIVND (reference sequence). V lost 1 base and J lost 5; bases outside the gene matches: 7. The CDR3 sequence is CASSIATGRDTEAFF. CDR3 DNA sequence: TGTGCCAGTAGTATAGCGACAGGGAGGGATACTGAAGCTTTCTTT.

The chain is built from TRBV9 and TRBJ2-7; 10 bases agree with TRBD2. V dropped 2 bases and J dropped 5; count of bases not matched to a gene: 13. Looked up from germline, CDR1 is SGDLS and CDR2 is YYNGEE. The CDR3 is 17 residues long. CDR3 region: CASSVVAGGDFADEQYF. CDR3 DNA: TGTGCCAGCAGCGTTGTAGCGGGGGGAGACTTCGCGGACGAGCAGTACTTC.

V and J are TRBV18 and TRBJ1-2; D gene unclear. The CDR3 spans 15 residues. Germline V gene sequence: CDR1 KGHSH, CDR2 LQKENI. Trimming pared 3 bases from V and 2 bases from J, leaving 13 bases between. The CDR3 DNA reads as TGTGCCAGCTCACCCCCCGTGCGTACCAACTATGGCTACACCTTC. It yields the protein CASSPPVRTNYGYTF.